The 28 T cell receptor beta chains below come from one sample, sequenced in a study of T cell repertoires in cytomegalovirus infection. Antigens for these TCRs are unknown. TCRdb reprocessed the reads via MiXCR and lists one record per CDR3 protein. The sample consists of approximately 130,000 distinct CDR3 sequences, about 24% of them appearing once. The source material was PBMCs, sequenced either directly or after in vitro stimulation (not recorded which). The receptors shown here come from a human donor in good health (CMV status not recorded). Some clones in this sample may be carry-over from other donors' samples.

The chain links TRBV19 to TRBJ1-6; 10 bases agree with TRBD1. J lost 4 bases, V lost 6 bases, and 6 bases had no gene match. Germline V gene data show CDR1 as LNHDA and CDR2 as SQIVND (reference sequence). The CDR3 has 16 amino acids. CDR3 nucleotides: TGTGCCAGTAGGACAGGGGGCGACAGTTATAATTCACCCCTCCACTTT. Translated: CASRTGGDSYNSPLHF.

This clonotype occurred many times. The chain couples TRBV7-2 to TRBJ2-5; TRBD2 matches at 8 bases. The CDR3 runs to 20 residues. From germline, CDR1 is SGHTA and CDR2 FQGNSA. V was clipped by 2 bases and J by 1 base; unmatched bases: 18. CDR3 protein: CASSLNRVAGRGVAQETQYF. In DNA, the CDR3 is TGTGCCAGCAGCTTAAACCGGGTAGCGGGACGGGGGGTCGCCCAAGAGACCCAGTACTTC.

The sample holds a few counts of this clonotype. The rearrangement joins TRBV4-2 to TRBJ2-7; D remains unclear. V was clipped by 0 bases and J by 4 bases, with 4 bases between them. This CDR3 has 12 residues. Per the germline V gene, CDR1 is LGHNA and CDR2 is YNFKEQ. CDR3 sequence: CASSQDQYEQYF. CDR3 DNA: TGTGCCAGCAGCCAAGATCAGTACGAGCAGTACTTC.

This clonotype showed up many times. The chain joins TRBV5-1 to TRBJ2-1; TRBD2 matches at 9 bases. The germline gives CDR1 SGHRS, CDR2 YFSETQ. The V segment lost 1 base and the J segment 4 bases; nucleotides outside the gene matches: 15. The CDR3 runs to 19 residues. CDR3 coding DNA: TGCGCCAGCAGCTTGTTTGGGCAAAAGGCGGGGGGGTTGTACAATGAGCAGTTCTTC. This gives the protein CASSLFGQKAGGLYNEQFF.

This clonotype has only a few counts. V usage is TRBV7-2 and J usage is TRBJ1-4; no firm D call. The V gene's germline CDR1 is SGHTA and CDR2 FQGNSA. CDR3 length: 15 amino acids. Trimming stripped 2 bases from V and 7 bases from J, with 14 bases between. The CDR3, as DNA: TGTGCCAGCAGCTTAATGTTGCGATTCGGTGAAAAACTGTTTTTT. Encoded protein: CASSLMLRFGEKLFF.

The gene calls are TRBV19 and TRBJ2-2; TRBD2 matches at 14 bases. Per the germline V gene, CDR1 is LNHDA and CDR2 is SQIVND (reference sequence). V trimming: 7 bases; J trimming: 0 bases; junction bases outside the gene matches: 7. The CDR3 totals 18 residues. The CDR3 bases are TGTGCCAGTATTCGAGGGACTAGCGGGAGAGCGAACACCGGGGAGCTGTTTTTT. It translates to CASIRGTSGRANTGELFF.

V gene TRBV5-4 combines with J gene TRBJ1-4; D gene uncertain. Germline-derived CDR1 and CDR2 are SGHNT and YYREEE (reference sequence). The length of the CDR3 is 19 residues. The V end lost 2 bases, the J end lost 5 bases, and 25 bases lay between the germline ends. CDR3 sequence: CASSLSLGIMGSQNEKLFF. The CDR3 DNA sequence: TGTGCCAGCAGCTTATCCCTCGGGATAATGGGCAGCCAAAATGAAAAACTGTTTTTT.

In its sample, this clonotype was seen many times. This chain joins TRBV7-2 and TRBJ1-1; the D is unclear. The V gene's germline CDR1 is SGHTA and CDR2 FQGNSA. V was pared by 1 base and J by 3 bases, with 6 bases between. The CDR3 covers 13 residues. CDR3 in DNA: TGTGCCAGCAGCTTAGACACGGACACTGAAGCTTTCTTT. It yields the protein CASSLDTDTEAFF.

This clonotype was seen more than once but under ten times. The CDR3 protein is CASSYLGRTEAFF. The CDR3 DNA is TGTGCCAGCAGTTACTTGGGACGGACTGAAGCTTTCTTT. V is TRBV6-5 and J is TRBJ1-1; TRBD1 is a possible D gene (5 bases). CDR1 MNHEY and CDR2 SVGAGI come from the germline V gene. This CDR3 comprises 13 residues. V shed 1 base and J shed 5 bases, with 8 bases lying between them.

CDR3 sequence (DNA): TGTGCCAGCACCATTTTACAGGGGAGCGGGGAGACCCAGTACTTC. It codes for CASTILQGSGETQYF. The rearrangement links TRBV7-2 to TRBJ2-5; tentative D call: TRBD1 (7 bases). This CDR3 has 15 amino acids. Germline-derived CDR1 and CDR2 are SGHTA and FQGNSA. Between the trimmed V and J ends, which lost 7 bases and 5 bases, there was a span of 20 bases.

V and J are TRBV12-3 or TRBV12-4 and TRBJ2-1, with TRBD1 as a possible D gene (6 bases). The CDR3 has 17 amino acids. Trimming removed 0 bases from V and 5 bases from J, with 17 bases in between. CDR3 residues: CASSLARGRGKHNEQFF. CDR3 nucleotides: TGTGCCAGCAGTTTAGCCAGGGGCCGGGGCAAGCACAATGAGCAGTTCTTC.

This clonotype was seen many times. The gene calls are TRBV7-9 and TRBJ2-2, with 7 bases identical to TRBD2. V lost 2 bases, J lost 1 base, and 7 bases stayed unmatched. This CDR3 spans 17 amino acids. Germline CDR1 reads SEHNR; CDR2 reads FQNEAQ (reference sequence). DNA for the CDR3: TGTGCCAGCAGCTTATTTGCGGGAGTCTGGAACACCGGGGAGCTGTTTTTT. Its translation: CASSLFAGVWNTGELFF. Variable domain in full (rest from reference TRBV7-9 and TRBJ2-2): DTGVSQNPRHKITKRGQNVTFRCDPISEHNRLYWYRQTLGQGPEFLTYFQNEAQLEKSRLLSDRFSAERPKGSFSTLEIQRTEQGDSAMYLCASSLFAGVWNTGELFFGEGSRLTVL.

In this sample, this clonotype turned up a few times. CDR3 coding DNA: TGCGCCAGCAGGTCAATAGGGACTGAAGCTTTCTTT. This gives the protein CASRSIGTEAFF. V and J are TRBV4-1 and TRBJ1-1; D is ambiguous. The germline V and J ends were trimmed by 6 bases and 5 bases, with 10 bases remaining between them. The germline V gene encodes CDR1 MGHRA and CDR2 YSYEKL. CDR3 length: 12 residues.

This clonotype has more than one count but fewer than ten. The CDR3: CASSRGRARNEQFF. The CDR3 region has the DNA TGTGCCAGCAGTCGGGGGAGGGCCAGAAATGAGCAGTTCTTC. The gene calls are TRBV2 and TRBJ2-1, with 7 bases fitting TRBD2. Germline trimming cut 5 bases from V and 7 bases from J; bases unmatched to any gene: 8. This CDR3 is 14 amino acids long. Germline loops: CDR1 SNHLY, CDR2 FYNNEI.

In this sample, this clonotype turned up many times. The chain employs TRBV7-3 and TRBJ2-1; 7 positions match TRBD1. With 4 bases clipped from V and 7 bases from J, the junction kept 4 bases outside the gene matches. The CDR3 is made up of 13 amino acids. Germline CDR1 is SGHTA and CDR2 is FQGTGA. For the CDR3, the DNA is TGTGCCAGCAGCTCAGACAGGGAAAATGAGCAGTTCTTC. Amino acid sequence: CASSSDRENEQFF.

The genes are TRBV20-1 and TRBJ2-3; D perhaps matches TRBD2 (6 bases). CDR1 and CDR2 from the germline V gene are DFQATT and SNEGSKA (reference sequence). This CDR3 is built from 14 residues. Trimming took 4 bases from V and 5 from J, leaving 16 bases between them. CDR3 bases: TGCAGTGCTACAGAGGGGAGTAGCGGAGATACGCAGTATTTT. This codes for CSATEGSSGDTQYF.

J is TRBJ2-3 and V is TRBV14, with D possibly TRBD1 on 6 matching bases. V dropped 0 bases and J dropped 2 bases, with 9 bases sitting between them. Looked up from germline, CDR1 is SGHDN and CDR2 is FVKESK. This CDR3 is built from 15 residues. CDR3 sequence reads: CASSQDGGYTDTQYF. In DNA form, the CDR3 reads TGTGCCAGCAGCCAAGATGGGGGCTACACAGATACGCAGTATTTT.

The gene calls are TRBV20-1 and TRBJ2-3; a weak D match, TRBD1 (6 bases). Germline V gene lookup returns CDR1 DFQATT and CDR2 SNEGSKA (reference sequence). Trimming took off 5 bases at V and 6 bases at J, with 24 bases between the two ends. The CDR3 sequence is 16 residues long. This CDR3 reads CSAFLRQASPQDTQYF. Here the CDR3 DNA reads TGCAGTGCTTTTCTAAGACAGGCGTCGCCCCAGGATACGCAGTATTTT.

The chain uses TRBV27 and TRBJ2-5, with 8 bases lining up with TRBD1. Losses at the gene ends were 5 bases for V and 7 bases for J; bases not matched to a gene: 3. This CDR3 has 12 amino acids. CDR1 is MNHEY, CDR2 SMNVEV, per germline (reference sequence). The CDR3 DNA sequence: TGTGCCAGCAGTCCACAGGGGGGGACCCAGTACTTC. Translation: CASSPQGGTQYF.

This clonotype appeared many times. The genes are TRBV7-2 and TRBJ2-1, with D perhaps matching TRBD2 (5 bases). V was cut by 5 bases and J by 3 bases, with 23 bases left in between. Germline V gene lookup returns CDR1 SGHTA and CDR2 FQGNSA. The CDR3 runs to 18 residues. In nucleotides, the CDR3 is TGTGCCAGCAGCGCTCCTAGGATATGGCTAGCCAACTACAATGAGCAGTTCTTC. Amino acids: CASSAPRIWLANYNEQFF.

The chain's CDR3 is CASSSPVGPAGELFF. CDR3 DNA sequence: TGTGCCAGCAGCTCCCCCGTAGGCCCTGCCGGGGAGCTGTTTTTT. The rearrangement uses TRBV7-9 and TRBJ2-2; D is undetermined. CDR3 length: 15 residues. Trimming took off 4 bases at V and 6 bases at J, with 15 bases between the two ends. CDR1 and CDR2 (germline): SEHNR, FQNEAQ (reference sequence).

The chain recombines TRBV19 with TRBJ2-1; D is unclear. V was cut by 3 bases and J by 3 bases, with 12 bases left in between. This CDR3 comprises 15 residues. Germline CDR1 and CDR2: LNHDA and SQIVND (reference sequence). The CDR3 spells CASSISGPYYNEQFF. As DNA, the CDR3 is TGTGCCAGTAGTATCTCTGGACCTTACTACAATGAGCAGTTCTTC.

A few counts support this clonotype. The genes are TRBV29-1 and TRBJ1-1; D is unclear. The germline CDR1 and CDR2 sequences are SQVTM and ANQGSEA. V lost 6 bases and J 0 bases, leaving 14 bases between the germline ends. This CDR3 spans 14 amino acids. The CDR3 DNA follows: TGCAGCGTCCTAGGTCCCTCAGTGAACACTGAAGCTTTCTTT. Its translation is CSVLGPSVNTEAFF.

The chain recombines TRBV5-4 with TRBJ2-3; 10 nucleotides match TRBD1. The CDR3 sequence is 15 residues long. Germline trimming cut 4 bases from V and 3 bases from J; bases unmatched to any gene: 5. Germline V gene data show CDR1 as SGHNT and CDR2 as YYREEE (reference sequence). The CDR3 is CASSPGTGVTDTQYF. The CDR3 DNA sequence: TGTGCCAGCAGCCCCGGGACAGGGGTGACAGATACGCAGTATTTT.

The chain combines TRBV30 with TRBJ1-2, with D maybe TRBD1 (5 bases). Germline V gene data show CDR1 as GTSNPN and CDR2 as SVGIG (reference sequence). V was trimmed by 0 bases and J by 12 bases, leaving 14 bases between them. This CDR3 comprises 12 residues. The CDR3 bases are TGTGCCTGGAGTGTACGGTCAGGGTTGGACACCTTC. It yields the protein CAWSVRSGLDTF.

CDR3 amino acids: CASSPLDSHTANEQFF. The CDR3 region has the DNA TGTGCCAGCAGTCCCTTGGATAGCCACACAGCCAATGAGCAGTTCTTC. The gene calls are TRBV27 and TRBJ2-1; D is uncertain. The germline CDR1 and CDR2 sequences are MNHEY and SMNVEV (reference sequence). V lost 5 bases and J 6 bases, leaving 20 bases between the germline ends. This CDR3 region has 16 residues.

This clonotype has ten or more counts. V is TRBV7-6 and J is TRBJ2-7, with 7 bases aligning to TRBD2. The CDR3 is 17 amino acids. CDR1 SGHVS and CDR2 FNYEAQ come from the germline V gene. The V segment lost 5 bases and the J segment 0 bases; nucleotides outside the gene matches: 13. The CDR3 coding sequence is TGTGCCAGCAGCCTTTATGGCGGGACTACCCCCTCCTACGAGCAGTACTTC. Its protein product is CASSLYGGTTPSYEQYF.

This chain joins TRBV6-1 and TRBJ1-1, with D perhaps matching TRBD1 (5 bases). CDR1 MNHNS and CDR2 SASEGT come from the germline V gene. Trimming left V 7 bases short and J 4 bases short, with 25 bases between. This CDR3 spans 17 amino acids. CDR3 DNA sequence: TGTGCCAGCACCCCCAAGGTTTTGGGGGGTCGGGTCACTGAAGCTTTCTTT. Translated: CASTPKVLGGRVTEAFF.